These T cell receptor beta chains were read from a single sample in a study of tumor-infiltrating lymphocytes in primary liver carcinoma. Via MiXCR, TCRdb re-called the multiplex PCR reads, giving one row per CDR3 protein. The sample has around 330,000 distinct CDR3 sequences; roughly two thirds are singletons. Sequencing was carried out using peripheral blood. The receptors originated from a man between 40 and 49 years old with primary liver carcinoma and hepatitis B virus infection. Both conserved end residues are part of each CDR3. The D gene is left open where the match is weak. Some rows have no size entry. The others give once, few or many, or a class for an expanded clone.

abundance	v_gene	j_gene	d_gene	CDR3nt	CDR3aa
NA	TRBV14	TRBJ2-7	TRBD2	TGTGCCAGCAGCCATACGTCTGGACTAGTGGGAGCCTCCTACGAGCTGTACTTC	CASSHTSGLVGASYELYF
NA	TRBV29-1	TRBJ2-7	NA	TGCAGCGCTGAAGGAATCCGGTACGAGCAGTACTTC	CSAEGIRYEQYF
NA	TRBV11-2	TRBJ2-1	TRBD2	TGTGCCAACAGCCCTGGAGGGCTAGCGGGAGTGGATGAGCAGTTCTTC	CANSPGGLAGVDEQFF
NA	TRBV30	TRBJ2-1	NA	TGTGCCTGGAGTGTCTCCCAGAGCTCCTACAATGAGCAGTTCTTC	CAWSVSQSSYNEQFF
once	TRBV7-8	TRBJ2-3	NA	TGTGCCAGCAGATTACAGGGGACTCGAGGGGATACGCAGTATTTT	CASRLQGTRGDTQYF
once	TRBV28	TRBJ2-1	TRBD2	TGTGCCAGCAGTTCCCTAGGGACTAGCGGGATGAATGAGCAGTTCTTC	CASSSLGTSGMNEQFF
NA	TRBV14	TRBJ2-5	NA	TGTGCCAGCAACCAAGAGGGACTTGCCACCCAGTACTTC	CASNQEGLATQYF
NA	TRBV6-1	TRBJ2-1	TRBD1	TGTGCCAGCAGTGAGGAAGGGGGCAAGTACAATGAGCAGTTCTTC	CASSEEGGKYNEQFF
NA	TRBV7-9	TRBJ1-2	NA	TGTGCCAGCAGCTCAGTCCCAGCGGCCGGCTATGGCTACACCTTC	CASSSVPAAGYGYTF
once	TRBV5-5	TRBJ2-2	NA	TGTGCCAGCAGCTTGGTGGGGGATAGCGGGGAGCTGTTTTTT	CASSLVGDSGELFF
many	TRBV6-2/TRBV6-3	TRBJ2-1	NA	TGTGCCAGCAGTTCATACTGGCAGTTCTTC	CASSSYWQFF
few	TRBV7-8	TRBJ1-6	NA	TGTGCCAGCAGCTTAGGCTCGGGACGCAATAATTCACCCCTCCACTTT	CASSLGSGRNNSPLHF
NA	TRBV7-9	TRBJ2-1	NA	TGTGCCAGCAGCTTCCCAGGGGTCCCCTACAATGAGCAGTTCTTC	CASSFPGVPYNEQFF